The clone carrying this T cell receptor (beta chain) was observed at least ten times. Its antigen is still unknown. Following extraction, RNA underwent reverse transcription to cDNA, which served as the sequencing template. Profiled with immunoSEQ multiplex PCR; TCRdb holds only in-frame clones, not every one. This table has around 190,000 clones, more than 50% appearing once. This sample was taken from a study of CD8+ T cells in alopecia areata. In the study overall: Using the percentage of affected scalp area, treated patients' severity was scored. Points from the study as a whole: Shared TCR sequences were less clear between patients than in mice, possibly partly from HLA diversity. For patients receiving tofacitinib, scalp clonality and expanded CD8+ clones among the top 100 significantly decreased.

Treatment denoted: oral pan-JAK inhibitor, 5-10 mg twice daily. Obtained from alopecia areata patients were lesional scalp punch biopsies along with peripheral blood. V was trimmed by 0 bases and J by 1 base, leaving 3 bases between them. The CDR3 covers 13 residues. CDR1 and CDR2 from the germline V gene are SGHNT and YYREEE (reference sequence). The specimen comprised CD4+ T cells sorted from blood, sampled at week 24, from a patient treated with tofacitinib. The chain is built from TRBV5-4 and TRBJ2-3, with unresolved D. This sequence originates from a human donor with alopecia areata. The DNA for the CDR3 is TGTGCCAGCAGCTTGGAGGGCACAGATACGCAGTATTTT. Translating it yields CASSLEGTDTQYF.